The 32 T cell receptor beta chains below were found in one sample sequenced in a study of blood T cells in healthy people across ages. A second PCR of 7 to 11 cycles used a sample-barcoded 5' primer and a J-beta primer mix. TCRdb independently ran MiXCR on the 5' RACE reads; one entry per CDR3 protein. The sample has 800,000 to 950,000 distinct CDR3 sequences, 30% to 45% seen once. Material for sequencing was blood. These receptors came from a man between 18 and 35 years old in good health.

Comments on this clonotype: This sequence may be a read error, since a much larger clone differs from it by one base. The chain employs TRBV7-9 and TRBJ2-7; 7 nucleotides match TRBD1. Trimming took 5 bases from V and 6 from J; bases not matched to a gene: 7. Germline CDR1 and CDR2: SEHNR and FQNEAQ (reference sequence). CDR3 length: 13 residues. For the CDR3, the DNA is TGTGCCAGCAGCCTGACAGGGAATTGCGAGCAGTACTTC. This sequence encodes CASSLTGNCEQYF.

Here the CDR3 reads CASRGRLEYESGNTIYF. The CDR3 DNA follows: TGTGCCAGCAGGGGACGGCTGGAGTATGAGTCTGGAAACACCATATATTTT. The chain combines TRBV7-9 with TRBJ1-3; possible D gene TRBD1, 5 bases. The V end was cut by 6 bases, the J end by 1 base, with 19 bases between. Germline loops: CDR1 SEHNR, CDR2 FQNEAQ (reference sequence). This CDR3 has 17 residues. Combining the CDR3 with reference TRBV7-9 and TRBJ1-3 gives the whole variable domain DTGVSQNPRHKITKRGQNVTFRCDPISEHNRLYWYRQTLGQGPEFLTYFQNEAQLEKSRLLSDRFSAERPKGSFSTLEIQRTEQGDSAMYLCASRGRLEYESGNTIYFGEGSWLTVV.

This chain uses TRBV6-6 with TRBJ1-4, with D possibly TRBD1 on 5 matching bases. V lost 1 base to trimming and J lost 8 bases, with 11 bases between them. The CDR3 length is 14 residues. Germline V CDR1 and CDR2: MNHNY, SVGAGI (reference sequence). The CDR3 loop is CASSYYQGREKLFF. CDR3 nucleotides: TGTGCCAGCAGTTACTACCAGGGTCGGGAAAAACTGTTTTTT.

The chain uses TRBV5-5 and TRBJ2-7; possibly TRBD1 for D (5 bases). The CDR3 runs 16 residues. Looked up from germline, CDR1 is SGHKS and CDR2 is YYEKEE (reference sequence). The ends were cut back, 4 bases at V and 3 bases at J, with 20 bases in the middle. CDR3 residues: CASSPDGQGFFYEQYF. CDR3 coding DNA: TGTGCCAGCAGCCCCGATGGACAAGGCTTTTTCTACGAGCAGTACTTC.

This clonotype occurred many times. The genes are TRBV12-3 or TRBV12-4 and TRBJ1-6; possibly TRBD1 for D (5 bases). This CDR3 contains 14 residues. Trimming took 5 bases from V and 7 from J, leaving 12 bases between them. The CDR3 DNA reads TGTGCCAGCAGTCGGGACCGGGAAAATTCACCCCTCCACTTT. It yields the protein CASSRDRENSPLHF.

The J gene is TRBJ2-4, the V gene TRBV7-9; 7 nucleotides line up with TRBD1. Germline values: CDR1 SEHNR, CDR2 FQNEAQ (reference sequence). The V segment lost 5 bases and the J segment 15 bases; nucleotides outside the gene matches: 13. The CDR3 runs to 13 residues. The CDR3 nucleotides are TGTGCCAGCAGCCCTATAGAGGGGGCTCTCGGGTACTTC. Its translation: CASSPIEGALGYF.

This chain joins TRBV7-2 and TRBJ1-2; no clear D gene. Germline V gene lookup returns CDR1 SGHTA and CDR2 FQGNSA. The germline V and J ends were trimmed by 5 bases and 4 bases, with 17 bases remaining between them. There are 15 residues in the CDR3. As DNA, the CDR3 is TGTGCCAGCAGCCGAGCACCGGGCGACTTCTATGGCTACACCTTC. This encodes CASSRAPGDFYGYTF.

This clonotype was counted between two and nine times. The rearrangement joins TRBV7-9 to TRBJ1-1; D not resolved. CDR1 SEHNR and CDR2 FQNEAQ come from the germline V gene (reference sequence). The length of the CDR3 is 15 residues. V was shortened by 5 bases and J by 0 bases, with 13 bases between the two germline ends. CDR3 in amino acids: CASSRDQLMNTEAFF. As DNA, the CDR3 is TGTGCCAGCAGCCGCGACCAGCTAATGAACACTGAAGCTTTCTTT. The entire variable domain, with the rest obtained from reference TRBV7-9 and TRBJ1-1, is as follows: DTGVSQNPRHKITKRGQNVTFRCDPISEHNRLYWYRQTLGQGPEFLTYFQNEAQLEKSRLLSDRFSAERPKGSFSTLEIQRTEQGDSAMYLCASSRDQLMNTEAFFGQGTRLTVV.

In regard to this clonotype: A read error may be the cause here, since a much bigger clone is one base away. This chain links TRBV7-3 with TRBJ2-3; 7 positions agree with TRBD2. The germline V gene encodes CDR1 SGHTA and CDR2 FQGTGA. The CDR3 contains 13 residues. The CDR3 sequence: CAGSSRGADTQYF. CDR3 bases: TGTGCCGGCAGCTCCCGGGGGGCAGATACGCAGTATTTT.

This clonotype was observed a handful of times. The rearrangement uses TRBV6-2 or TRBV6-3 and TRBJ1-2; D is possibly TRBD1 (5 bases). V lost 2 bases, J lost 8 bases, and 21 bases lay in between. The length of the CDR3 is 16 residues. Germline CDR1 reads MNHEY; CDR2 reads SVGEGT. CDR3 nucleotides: TGTGCCAGCAGTTACGTGCCAGGGAATTGGGTTGGAGGCTACACCTTC. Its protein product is CASSYVPGNWVGGYTF.

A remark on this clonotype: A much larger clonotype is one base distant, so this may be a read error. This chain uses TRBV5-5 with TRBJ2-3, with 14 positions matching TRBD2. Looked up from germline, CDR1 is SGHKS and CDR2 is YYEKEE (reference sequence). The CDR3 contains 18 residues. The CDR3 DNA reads TGTGCCAACAGCTTGTTGGGGACTAGCGGGGGTAGCACAGATACGCAGTATTTT. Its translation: CANSLLGTSGGSTDTQYF.

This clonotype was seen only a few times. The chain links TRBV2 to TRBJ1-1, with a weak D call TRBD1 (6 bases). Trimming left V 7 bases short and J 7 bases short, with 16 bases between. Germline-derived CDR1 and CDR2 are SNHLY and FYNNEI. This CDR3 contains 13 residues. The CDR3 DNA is TGTGCCAGCACCGAGGGGGGCAGGGGTGAAGCTTTCTTT. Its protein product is CASTEGGRGEAFF.

CDR3 sequence: CAISSITGGTYNEQYF. The CDR3 DNA sequence: TGTGCCATCAGTTCCATTACCGGGGGGACCTACAATGAGCAGTACTTC. V and J are TRBV10-3 and TRBJ2-1; 7 bases are a match to TRBD2. The last part of the DNA fits TRBJ2-7 better; the J call may be wrong. CDR1 ENHRY and CDR2 SYGVKD come from the germline V gene. The CDR3 is 16 residues long.

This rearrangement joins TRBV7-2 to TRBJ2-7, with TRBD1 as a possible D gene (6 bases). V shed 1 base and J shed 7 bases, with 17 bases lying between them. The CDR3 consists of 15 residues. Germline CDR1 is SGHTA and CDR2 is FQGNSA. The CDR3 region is CASSLEWGQGNEQYF. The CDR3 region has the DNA TGTGCCAGCAGCTTAGAATGGGGTCAGGGGAATGAGCAGTACTTC.

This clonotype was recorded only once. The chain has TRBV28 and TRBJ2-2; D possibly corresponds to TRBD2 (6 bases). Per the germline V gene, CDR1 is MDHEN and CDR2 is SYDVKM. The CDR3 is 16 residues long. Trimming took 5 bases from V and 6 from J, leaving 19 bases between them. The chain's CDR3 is CASSLRGLSFSGELFF. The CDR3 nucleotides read TGTGCCAGCAGTCTACGGGGACTGTCTTTCTCCGGGGAGCTGTTTTTT.

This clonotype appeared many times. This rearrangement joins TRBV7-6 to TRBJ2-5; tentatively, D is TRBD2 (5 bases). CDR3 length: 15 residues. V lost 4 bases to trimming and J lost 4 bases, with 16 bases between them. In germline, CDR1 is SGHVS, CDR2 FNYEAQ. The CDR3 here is CASSSPGRSSETQYF. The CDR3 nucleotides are TGTGCCAGCAGCTCCCCGGGGAGATCTTCAGAGACCCAGTACTTC.

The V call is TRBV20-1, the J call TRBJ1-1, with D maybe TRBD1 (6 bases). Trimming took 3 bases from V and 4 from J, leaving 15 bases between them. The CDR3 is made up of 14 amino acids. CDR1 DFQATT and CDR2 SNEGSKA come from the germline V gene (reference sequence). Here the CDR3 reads CSARRIGGGTEAFF. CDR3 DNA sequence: TGCAGTGCTAGGAGAATCGGGGGCGGCACTGAAGCTTTCTTT.

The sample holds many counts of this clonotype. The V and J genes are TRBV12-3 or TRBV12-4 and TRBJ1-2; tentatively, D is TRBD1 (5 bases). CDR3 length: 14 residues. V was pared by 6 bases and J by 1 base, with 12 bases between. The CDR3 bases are TGTGCCAGCAGCCCCCGGACATTTAACTATGGCTACACCTTC. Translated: CASSPRTFNYGYTF.

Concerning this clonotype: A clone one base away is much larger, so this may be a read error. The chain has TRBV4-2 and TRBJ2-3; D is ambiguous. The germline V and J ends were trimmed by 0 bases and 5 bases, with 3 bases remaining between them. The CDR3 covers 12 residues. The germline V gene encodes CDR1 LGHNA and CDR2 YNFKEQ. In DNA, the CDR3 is TGTGCCAGCAGCCAAGATTTAGATACGCAGTATTTT. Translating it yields CASSQDLDTQYF.

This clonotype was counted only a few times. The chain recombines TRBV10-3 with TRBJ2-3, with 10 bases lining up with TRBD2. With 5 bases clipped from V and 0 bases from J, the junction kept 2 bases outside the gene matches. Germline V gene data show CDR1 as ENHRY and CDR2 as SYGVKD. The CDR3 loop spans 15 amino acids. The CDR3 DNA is TGTGCCATCAGTTTAGCGGGGGGCAGCACAGATACGCAGTATTTT. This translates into CAISLAGGSTDTQYF.

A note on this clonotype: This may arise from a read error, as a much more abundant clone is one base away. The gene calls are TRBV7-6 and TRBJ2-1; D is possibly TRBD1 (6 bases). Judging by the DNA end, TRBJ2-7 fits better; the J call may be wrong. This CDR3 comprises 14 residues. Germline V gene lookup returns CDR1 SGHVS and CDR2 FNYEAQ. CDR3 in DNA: TGTGCCAGCAGCAAGGACAGCTCCTACAATGAGCAGTACTTC. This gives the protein CASSKDSSYNEQYF.

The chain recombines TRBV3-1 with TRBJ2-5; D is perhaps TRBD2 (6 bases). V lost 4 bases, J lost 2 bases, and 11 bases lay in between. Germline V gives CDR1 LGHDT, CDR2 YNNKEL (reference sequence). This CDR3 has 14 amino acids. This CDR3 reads CASSPGLPQETQYF. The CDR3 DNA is TGTGCCAGCAGCCCGGGACTTCCGCAAGAGACCCAGTACTTC.

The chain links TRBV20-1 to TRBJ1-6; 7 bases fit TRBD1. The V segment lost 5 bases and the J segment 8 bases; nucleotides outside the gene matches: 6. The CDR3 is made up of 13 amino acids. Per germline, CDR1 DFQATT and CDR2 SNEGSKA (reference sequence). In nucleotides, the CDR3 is TGCAGTGCTCTCGACAGGGTTGATTCACCCCTCCACTTT. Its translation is CSALDRVDSPLHF.

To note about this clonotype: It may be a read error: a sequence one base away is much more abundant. The DNA for the CDR3 is TGTACCAGCAGTGCGATGCCAGGGGAGGATGGCTACACCTTC. Translated, it gives CTSSAMPGEDGYTF. The chain joins TRBV25-1 to TRBJ1-2; D may be TRBD1 (6 bases). The germline V gene has CDR1 MGHDK and CDR2 SYGVNS. This CDR3 has 14 residues.

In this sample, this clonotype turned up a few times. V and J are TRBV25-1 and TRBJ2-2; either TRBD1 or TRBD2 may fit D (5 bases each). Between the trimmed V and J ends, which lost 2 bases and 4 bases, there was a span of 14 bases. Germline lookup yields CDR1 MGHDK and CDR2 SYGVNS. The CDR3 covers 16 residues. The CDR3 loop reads CASSEVRDAATGELFF. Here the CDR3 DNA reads TGTGCCAGCAGTGAAGTACGGGACGCGGCCACCGGGGAGCTGTTTTTT. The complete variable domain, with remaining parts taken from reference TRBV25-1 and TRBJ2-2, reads EADIYQTPRYLVIGTGKKITLECSQTMGHDKMYWYQQDPGMELHLIHYSYGVNSTEKGDLSSESTVSRIRTEHFPLTLESARPSHTSQYLCASSEVRDAATGELFFGEGSRLTVL.

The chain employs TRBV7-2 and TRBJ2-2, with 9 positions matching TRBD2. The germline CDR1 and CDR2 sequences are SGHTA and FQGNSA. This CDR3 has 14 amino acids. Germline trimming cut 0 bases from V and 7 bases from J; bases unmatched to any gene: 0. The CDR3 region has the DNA TGTGCCAGCAGCTTAGCGCGGGAGGGCGGGGAGCTGTTTTTT. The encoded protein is CASSLAREGGELFF.

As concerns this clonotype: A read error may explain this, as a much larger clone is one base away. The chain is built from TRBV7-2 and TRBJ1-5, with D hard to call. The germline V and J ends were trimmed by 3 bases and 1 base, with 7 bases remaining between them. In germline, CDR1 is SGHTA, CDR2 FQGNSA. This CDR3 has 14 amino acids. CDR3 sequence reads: CASSFRQSNQPQHF. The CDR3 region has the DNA TGTGCCAGCAGCTTCCGGCAGAGCAATCAGCCCCAGCATTTT.

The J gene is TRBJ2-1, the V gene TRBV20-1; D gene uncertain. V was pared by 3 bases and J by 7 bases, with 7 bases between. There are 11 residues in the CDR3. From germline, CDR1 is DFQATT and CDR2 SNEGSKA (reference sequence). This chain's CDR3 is CSASLENEQFF. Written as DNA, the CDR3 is TGCAGTGCTAGCTTGGAGAATGAGCAGTTCTTC.

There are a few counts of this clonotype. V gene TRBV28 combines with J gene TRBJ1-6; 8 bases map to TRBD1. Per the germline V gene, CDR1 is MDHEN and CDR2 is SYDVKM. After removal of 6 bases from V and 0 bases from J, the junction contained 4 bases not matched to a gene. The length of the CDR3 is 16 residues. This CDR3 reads CASRRQGSSYNSPLHF. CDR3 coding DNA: TGTGCCAGCAGAAGACAGGGGAGCTCCTATAATTCACCCCTCCACTTT.

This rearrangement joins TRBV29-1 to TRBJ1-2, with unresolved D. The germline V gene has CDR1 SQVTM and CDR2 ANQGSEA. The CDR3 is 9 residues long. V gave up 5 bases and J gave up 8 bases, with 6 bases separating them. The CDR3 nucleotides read TGCAGCGTTACTGGAGGCTACACCTTC. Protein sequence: CSVTGGYTF.

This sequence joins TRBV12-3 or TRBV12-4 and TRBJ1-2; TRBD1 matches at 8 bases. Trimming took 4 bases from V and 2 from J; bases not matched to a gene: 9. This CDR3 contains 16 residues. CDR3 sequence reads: CASSWGQAAGNYGYTF. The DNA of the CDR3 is TGTGCCAGCAGTTGGGGACAGGCCGCGGGAAACTATGGCTACACCTTC.

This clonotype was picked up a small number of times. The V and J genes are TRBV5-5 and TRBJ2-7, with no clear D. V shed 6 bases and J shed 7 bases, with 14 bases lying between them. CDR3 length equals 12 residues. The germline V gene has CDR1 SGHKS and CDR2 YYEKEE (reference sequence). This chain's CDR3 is CASTVLGNEQYF. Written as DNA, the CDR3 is TGTGCCAGCACCGTGCTTGGCAATGAGCAGTACTTC.